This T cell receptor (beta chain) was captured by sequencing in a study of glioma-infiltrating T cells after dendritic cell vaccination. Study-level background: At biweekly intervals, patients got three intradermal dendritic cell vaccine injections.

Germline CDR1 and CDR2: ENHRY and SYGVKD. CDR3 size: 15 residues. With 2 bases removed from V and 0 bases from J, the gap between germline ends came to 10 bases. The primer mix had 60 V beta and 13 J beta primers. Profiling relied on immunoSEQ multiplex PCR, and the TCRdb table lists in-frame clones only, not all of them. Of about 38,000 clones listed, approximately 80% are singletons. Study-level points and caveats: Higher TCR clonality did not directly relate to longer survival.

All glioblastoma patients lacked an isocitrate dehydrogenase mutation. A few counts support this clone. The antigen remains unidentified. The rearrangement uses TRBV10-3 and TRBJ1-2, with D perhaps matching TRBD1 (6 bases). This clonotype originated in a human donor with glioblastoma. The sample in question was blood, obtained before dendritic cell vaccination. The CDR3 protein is CAISERQDTNYGYTF. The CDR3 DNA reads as TGTGCCATCAGTGAGAGACAGGACACTAACTATGGCTACACCTTC.